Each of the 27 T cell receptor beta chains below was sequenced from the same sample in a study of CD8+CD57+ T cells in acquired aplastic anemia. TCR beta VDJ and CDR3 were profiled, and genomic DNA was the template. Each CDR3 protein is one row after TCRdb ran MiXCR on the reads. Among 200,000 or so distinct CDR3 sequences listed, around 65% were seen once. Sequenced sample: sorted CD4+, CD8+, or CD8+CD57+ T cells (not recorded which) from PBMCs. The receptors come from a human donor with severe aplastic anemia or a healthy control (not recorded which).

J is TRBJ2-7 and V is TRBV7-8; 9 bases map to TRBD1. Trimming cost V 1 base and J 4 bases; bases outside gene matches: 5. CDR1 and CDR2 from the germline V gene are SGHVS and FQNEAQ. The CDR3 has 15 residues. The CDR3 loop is CASSLGGTGSYEQYF. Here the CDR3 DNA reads TGTGCCAGCAGCTTAGGCGGGACAGGGTCGTACGAGCAGTACTTC.

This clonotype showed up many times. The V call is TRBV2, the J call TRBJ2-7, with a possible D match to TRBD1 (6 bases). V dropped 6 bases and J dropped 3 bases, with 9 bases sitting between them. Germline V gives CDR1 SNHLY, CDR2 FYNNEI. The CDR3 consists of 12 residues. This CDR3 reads CASSYRDYEQYF. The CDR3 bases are TGTGCCAGCAGCTACAGGGACTACGAGCAGTACTTC.

The CDR3 protein is CATSSLPRTGSSGAGRNTEAFF. As DNA, the CDR3 is TGTGCCACCAGCAGTCTTCCTAGGACAGGGAGCTCTGGGGCCGGACGAAACACTGAAGCTTTCTTT. The rearrangement uses TRBV15 and TRBJ1-1; 8 bases are a match to TRBD1. From germline, CDR1 is LNHNV and CDR2 YYDKDF (reference sequence). The CDR3 is made up of 22 amino acids. After removal of 3 bases from V and 2 bases from J, the junction contained 26 bases not matched to a gene.

The CDR3 DNA is TGTGCCAGCAGCTTAGAGGCGACAGGGGGCTACGAGCAGTACTTC. Its protein product is CASSLEATGGYEQYF. The V gene is TRBV13, the J gene TRBJ2-7; 9 nucleotides line up with TRBD1. The CDR3 loop spans 15 amino acids. Germline CDR1 PRHDT, CDR2 FYEKMQ (reference sequence). The V segment lost 1 base and the J segment 3 bases; nucleotides outside the gene matches: 4.

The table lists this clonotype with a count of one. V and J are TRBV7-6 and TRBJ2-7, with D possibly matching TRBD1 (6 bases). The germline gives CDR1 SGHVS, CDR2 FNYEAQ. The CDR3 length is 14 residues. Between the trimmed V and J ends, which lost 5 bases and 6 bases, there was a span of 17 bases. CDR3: CASSPEQGETEQYF. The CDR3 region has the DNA TGTGCCAGCAGCCCCGAACAGGGAGAAACCGAGCAGTACTTC.

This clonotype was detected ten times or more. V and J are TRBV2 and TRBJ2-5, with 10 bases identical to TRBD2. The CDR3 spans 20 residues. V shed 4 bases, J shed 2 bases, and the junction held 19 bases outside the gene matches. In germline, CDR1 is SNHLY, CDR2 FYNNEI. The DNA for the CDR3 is TGTGCCAGCAGTGTGGCTCGCGTGGTGTTGAAGCGGGGGGGACAAGAGACCCAGTACTTC. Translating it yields CASSVARVVLKRGGQETQYF. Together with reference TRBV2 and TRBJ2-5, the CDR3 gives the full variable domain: EPEVTQTPSHQVTQMGQEVILRCVPISNHLYFYWYRQILGQKVEFLVSFYNNEISEKSEIFDDQFSVERPDGSNFTLKIRSTKLEDSAMYFCASSVARVVLKRGGQETQYFGPGTRLLVL.

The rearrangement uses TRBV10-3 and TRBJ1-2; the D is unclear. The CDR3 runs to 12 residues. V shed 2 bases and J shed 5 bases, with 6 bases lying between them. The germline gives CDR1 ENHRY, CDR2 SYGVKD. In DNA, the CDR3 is TGTGCCATCAGTGAGGATCCTTATGGCTACACCTTC. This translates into CAISEDPYGYTF.

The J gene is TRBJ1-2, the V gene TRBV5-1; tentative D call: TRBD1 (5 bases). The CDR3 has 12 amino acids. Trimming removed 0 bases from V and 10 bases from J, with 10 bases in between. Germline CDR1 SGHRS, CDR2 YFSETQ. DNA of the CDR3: TGCGCCAGCAGCTTGGGCGCAGGGTTCTACACCTTC. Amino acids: CASSLGAGFYTF.

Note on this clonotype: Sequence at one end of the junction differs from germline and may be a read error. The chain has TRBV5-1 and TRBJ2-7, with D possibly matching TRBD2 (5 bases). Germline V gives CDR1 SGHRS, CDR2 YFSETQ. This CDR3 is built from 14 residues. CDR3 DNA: TGTGCCAGCAGCTTGTCGTCGGGAAACTACGAGCAGTACTTC. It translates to CASSLSSGNYEQYF.

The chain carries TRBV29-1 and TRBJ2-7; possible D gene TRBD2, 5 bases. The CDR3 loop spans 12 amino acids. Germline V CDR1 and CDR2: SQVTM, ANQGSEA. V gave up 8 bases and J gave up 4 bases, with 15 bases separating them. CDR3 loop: CSSQEEGYEQYF. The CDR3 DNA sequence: TGCAGCAGCCAAGAAGAGGGATACGAGCAGTACTTC.

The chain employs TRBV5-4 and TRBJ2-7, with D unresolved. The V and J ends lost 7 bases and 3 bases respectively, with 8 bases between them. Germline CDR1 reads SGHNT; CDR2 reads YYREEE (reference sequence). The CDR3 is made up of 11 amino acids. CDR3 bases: TGTGCCAGCGGCAACTTCTACGAGCAGTACTTC. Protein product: CASGNFYEQYF.

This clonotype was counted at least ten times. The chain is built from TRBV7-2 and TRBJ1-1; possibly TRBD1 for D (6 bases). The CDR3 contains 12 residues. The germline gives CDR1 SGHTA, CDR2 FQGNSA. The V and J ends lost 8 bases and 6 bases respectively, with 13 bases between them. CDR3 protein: CASVGQSAEAFF. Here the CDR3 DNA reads TGTGCCAGCGTCGGACAGTCCGCTGAAGCTTTCTTT.

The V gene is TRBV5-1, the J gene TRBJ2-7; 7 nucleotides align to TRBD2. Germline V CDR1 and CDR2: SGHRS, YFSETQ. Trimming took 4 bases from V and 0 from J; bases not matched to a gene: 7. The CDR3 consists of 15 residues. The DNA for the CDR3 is TGCGCCAGCAGCCTACCCGGGACTAACTCCTACGAGCAGTACTTC. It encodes CASSLPGTNSYEQYF.

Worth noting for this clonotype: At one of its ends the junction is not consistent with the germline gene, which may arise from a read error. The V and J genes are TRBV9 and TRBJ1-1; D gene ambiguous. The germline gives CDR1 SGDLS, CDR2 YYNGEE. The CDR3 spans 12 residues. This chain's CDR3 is CASSGSNIEAFF. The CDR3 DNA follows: TGTGCCAGCAGCGGGTCAAACATTGAAGCTTTCTTT.

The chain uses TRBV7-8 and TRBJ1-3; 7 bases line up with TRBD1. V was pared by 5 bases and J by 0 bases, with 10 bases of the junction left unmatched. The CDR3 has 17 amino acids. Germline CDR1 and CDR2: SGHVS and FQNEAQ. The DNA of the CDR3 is TGTGCCAGCAGCCCCGGAAAGACAGGGTCCTCTGGAAACACCATATATTTT. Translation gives CASSPGKTGSSGNTIYF.

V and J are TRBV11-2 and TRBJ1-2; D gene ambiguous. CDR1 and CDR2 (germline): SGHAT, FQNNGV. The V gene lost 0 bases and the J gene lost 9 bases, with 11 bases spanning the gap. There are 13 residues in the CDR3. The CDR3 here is CASSLDWGFSYTF. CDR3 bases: TGTGCCAGCAGCTTAGATTGGGGTTTTAGCTACACCTTC.

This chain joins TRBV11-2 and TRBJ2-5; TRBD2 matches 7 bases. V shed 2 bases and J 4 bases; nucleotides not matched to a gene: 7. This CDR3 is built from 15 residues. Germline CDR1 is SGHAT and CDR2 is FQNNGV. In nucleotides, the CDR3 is TGTGCCAGCAGCTTAACGGGGGGAACGGGAGAGACCCAGTACTTC. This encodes CASSLTGGTGETQYF.

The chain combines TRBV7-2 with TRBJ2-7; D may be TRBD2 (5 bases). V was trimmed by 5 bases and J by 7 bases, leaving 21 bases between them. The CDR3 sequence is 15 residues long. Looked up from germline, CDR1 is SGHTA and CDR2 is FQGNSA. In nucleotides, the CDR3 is TGTGCCAGCAGCGGAGTAGCGAGATCGGGTGTAGAGCAGTACTTC. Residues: CASSGVARSGVEQYF.

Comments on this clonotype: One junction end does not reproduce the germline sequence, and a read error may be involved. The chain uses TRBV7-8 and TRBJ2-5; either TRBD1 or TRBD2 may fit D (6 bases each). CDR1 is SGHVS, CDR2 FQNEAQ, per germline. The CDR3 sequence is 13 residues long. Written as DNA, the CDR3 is TGTGCCAGCAACTTAGGGGGGCAAGAGACCCAGTACTTC. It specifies CASNLGGQETQYF. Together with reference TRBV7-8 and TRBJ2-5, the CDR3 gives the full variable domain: GAGVSQSPRYKVAKRGQDVALRCDPISGHVSLFWYQQALGQGPEFLTYFQNEAQLDKSGLPSDRFFAERPEGSVSTLKIQRTQQEDSAVYLCASNLGGQETQYFGPGTRLLVL.

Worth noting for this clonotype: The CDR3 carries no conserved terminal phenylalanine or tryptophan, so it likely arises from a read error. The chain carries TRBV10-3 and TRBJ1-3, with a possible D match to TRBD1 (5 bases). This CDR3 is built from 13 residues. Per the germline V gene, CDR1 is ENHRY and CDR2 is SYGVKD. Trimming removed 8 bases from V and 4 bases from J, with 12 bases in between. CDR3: CAIGSTVGNTIYS. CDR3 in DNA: TGTGCCATCGGCTCGACAGTAGGAAACACCATATATTCT.

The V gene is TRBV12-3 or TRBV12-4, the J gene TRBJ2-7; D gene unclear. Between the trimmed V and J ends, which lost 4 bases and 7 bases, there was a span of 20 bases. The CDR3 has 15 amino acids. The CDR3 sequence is CASSSTGRRRAEQYF. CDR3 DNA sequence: TGTGCCAGCAGTTCCACCGGGCGCCGTCGGGCTGAGCAGTACTTC.

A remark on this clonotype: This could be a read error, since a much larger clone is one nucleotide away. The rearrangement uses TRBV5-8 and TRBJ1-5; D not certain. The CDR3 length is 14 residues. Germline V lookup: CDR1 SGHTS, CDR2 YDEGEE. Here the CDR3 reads CASSFHNSNQPQRF. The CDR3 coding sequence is TGTGCCAGCAGCTTCCATAACAGCAATCAGCCCCAGCGTTTT.

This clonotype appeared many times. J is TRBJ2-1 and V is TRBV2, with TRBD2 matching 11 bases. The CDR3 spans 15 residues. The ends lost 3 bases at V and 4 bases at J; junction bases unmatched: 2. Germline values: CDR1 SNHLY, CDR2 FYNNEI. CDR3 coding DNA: TGTGCCAGCAGTGATTTAGCGGGGGGGTACAATGAGCAGTTCTTC. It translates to CASSDLAGGYNEQFF.

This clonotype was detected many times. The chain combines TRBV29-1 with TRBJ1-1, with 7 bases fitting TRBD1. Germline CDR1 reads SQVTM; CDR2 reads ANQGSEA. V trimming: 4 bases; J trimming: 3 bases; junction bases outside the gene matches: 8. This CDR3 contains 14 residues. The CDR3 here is CSVGSGGGHTEAFF. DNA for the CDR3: TGCAGCGTTGGGTCAGGGGGGGGCCACACTGAAGCTTTCTTT. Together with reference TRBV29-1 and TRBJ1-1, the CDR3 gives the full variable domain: SAVISQKPSRDICQRGTSLTIQCQVDSQVTMMFWYRQQPGQSLTLIATANQGSEATYESGFVIDKFPISRPNLTFSTLTVSNMSPEDSSIYLCSVGSGGGHTEAFFGQGTRLTVV.

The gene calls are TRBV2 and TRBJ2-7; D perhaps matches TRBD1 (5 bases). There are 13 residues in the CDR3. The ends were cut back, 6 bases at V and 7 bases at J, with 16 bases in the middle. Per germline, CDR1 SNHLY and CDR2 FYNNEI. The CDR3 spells CASRIEGVWEQYF. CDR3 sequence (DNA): TGTGCCAGCAGAATTGAAGGGGTTTGGGAGCAGTACTTC. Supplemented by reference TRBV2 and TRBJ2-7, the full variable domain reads EPEVTQTPSHQVTQMGQEVILRCVPISNHLYFYWYRQILGQKVEFLVSFYNNEISEKSEIFDDQFSVERPDGSNFTLKIRSTKLEDSAMYFCASRIEGVWEQYFGPGTRLTVT.

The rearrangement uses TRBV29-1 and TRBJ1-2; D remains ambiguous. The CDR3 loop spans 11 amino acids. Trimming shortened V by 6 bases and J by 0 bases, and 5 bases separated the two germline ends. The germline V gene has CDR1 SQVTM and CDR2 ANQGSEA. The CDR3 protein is CSVASNYGYTF. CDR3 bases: TGCAGCGTAGCTTCTAACTATGGCTACACCTTC. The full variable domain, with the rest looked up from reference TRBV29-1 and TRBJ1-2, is SAVISQKPSRDICQRGTSLTIQCQVDSQVTMMFWYRQQPGQSLTLIATANQGSEATYESGFVIDKFPISRPNLTFSTLTVSNMSPEDSSIYLCSVASNYGYTFGSGTRLTVV.

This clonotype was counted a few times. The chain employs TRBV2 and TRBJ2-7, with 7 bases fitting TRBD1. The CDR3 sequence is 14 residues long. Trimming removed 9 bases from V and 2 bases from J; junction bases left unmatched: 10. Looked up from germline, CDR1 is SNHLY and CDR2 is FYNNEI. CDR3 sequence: CARAHTTGTYEQYF. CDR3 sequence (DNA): TGTGCCAGAGCACACACGACAGGGACCTACGAGCAGTACTTC.